This T cell receptor (beta chain) is from a study of cytomegalovirus exposure and HLA in healthy donors. Study-level results: DRB1 had the most TCR associations and HLA-C the fewest, a later analysis found, with rates varying by HLA locus. TCR beta V- and J-gene trimming was later associated with a missense DCLRE1C variant.

In regard to this clone: What it binds is unknown.

Researchers ran the PCR with 60 Vbeta and 13 Jbeta primers. The protocol was immunoSEQ multiplex PCR, while the TCRdb copy is restricted to in-frame clones and leaves out a portion. This repertoire shows over 200,000 clones, under 90% found once; its top ten account for about 1.2%. The sequence was collected from a human donor in good health. The specimen sequenced was PBMCs.

DNA for the CDR3: TGTGCCAGCAGCGAGGGGACAGGGTTAGGCTCTGGGGCCAACGTCCTGACTTTC. Translated: CASSEGTGLGSGANVLTF. This chain links TRBV9 with TRBJ2-6; 9 positions match TRBD1. In germline, CDR1 is SGDLS, CDR2 YYNGEE. There are 18 residues in the CDR3. The junction had 7 bases not matched to a gene; V was cut back by 3 bases and J by 0 bases.